This T cell receptor beta chain was identified in a study of PD-L1 blockade in urothelial cancer. Repertoires were generated with immunoSEQ multiplex PCR, while TCRdb's copy carries only in-frame clones and drops some. The sample carries around 120,000 clones, roughly 88% recorded once. Per germline, CDR1 SEHNR and CDR2 FQNEAQ (reference sequence). After removal of 0 bases from V and 6 bases from J, the junction contained 3 bases not matched to a gene. CDR3 length: 15 amino acids. This TCR was sampled from a man aged 45-60 years with urothelial cancer. This chain joins TRBV7-9 and TRBJ2-2; TRBD2 matches 8 bases. The material was PBMCs, obtained around atezolizumab (anti-PD-L1) treatment. The CDR3 protein is CASSLAAGRAGELFF. The CDR3 DNA follows: TGTGCCAGCAGCTTAGCTGCCGGGAGGGCCGGGGAGCTGTTTTTT.